Shown below are 32 T cell receptor beta chains from a single sample sequenced in a study of shared clonotypes between healthy human individuals. The repertoire was sequenced with immunoSEQ multiplex PCR; TCRdb's copy has only in-frame clones and lacks some. The sample consists of 2 million to 3 million clones, over 85% of them appearing once. Sequencing was carried out using naive CD4+ T cells from PBMCs. Indicated subset: CD45RA+ positively selected. The receptors come from a man younger than 30 in good health. Some clones in this sample may be carry-over from other donors' samples.

This chain uses TRBV5-1 with TRBJ2-1, with 9 bases aligning to TRBD2. Trimming cost V 0 bases and J 9 bases; bases outside gene matches: 7. CDR3 size: 15 residues. CDR1 is SGHRS and CDR2 is YFSETQ in the germline V gene. CDR3 DNA: TGCGCCAGCAGCTTGGTTAGCGGGAGATTGGGTGAGCAGTTCTTC. As protein: CASSLVSGRLGEQFF.

This clone was observed once. The chain couples TRBV27 to TRBJ2-3; D might be TRBD1 or TRBD2, each matching 6 bases. CDR1 MNHEY and CDR2 SMNVEV come from the germline V gene (reference sequence). This CDR3 has 15 residues. The V end lost 6 bases, the J end lost 4 bases, and 17 bases lay between the germline ends. The CDR3 nucleotides read TGTGCCAGCAGCCTCTGGGGGGCTTTTTCAGATACGCAGTATTTT. Translation: CASSLWGAFSDTQYF.

V usage is TRBV6-6 and J usage is TRBJ2-3; no clear D. The length of the CDR3 is 14 residues. CDR1 and CDR2 (germline): MNHNY, SVGAGI (reference sequence). Trimming cost V 7 bases and J 4 bases, with 15 bases left between them. CDR3 protein: CASTFILPSDTQYF. DNA of the CDR3: TGTGCCAGCACCTTCATACTTCCGTCAGATACGCAGTATTTT.

J is TRBJ2-7 and V is TRBV5-1, with TRBD1 identical over 7 bases. The CDR3 is 15 residues long. Per the germline V gene, CDR1 is SGHRS and CDR2 is YFSETQ. Trimming at V came to 3 bases and at J to 3 bases, leaving 9 bases not matched to a gene. The CDR3 DNA follows: TGCGCCAGCAGCTCGTCGACAGGGAACTTCTACGAGCAGTACTTC. Encoded protein: CASSSSTGNFYEQYF.

The chain employs TRBV6-5 and TRBJ1-1; no clear D. The CDR3 has 13 amino acids. Germline-derived CDR1 and CDR2 are MNHEY and SVGAGI. The V end was cut by 6 bases, the J end by 0 bases, with 8 bases between. The DNA of the CDR3 is TGTGCCAGCAGCACCTCCGTGAACACTGAAGCTTTCTTT. It translates to CASSTSVNTEAFF.

V gene TRBV7-3 combines with J gene TRBJ2-7; D uncertain. The CDR3 runs 13 residues. V lost 1 base to trimming and J lost 7 bases, with 11 bases between them. Germline-derived CDR1 and CDR2 are SGHTA and FQGTGA. In DNA form, the CDR3 reads TGTGCCAGCAGCTTAAATCCCGCGAGTGAGCAGTACTTC. Translating gives CASSLNPASEQYF.

The chain uses TRBV11-2 and TRBJ2-7; D uncertain. This CDR3 is built from 15 residues. Germline CDR1 reads SGHAT; CDR2 reads FQNNGV. V dropped 5 bases and J dropped 2 bases, with 16 bases sitting between them. The DNA for the CDR3 is TGTGCCAGCAGCCCGAGCGCCAGCTTACCCTACGAGCAGTACTTC. This codes for CASSPSASLPYEQYF. The complete variable domain, with remaining parts taken from reference TRBV11-2 and TRBJ2-7, reads EAGVAQSPRYKIIEKRQSVAFWCNPISGHATLYWYQQILGQGPKLLIQFQNNGVVDDSQLPKDRFSAERLKGVDSTLKIQPAKLEDSAVYLCASSPSASLPYEQYFGPGTRLTVT.

The chain combines TRBV5-1 with TRBJ2-7; D call uncertain. Germline CDR1 is SGHRS and CDR2 is YFSETQ. This CDR3 comprises 16 residues. The V gene lost 3 bases and the J gene lost 0 bases, with 16 bases spanning the gap. The DNA of the CDR3 is TGCGCCAGCAGCTCAACATCGAAAGACCTCTCCTACGAGCAGTACTTC. Translating it yields CASSSTSKDLSYEQYF.

The CDR3 coding sequence is TGTGCCAGCAGTTTATACGTTAGTGGTAGCACAGATACGCAGTATTTT. It translates to CASSLYVSGSTDTQYF. This chain links TRBV28 with TRBJ2-3; D unclear. CDR3 size: 16 residues. Germline loops: CDR1 MDHEN, CDR2 SYDVKM. V was pared by 1 base and J by 0 bases, with 11 bases between.

The chain has TRBV29-1 and TRBJ1-5; possible D gene TRBD1, 6 bases. Between the trimmed V and J ends, which lost 6 bases and 2 bases, there was a span of 11 bases. The CDR3 contains 13 residues. In germline, CDR1 is SQVTM, CDR2 ANQGSEA. The CDR3 reads CSVDPGGNQPQHF. CDR3 nucleotides: TGCAGCGTGGACCCAGGGGGCAATCAGCCCCAGCATTTT.

The CDR3 nucleotides read TGTGCCAGCAGCTTTCGTGGGAGTGGTGGCTACACCTTC. Encoded protein: CASSFRGSGGYTF. V gene TRBV5-8 combines with J gene TRBJ1-2; D is unresolved. V gave up 2 bases and J gave up 7 bases, with 12 bases separating them. This CDR3 spans 13 amino acids. Looked up from germline, CDR1 is SGHTS and CDR2 is YDEGEE.

This clone was picked up one time. The chain links TRBV7-3 to TRBJ2-3; 11 nucleotides match TRBD1. Germline V lookup: CDR1 SGHTA, CDR2 FQGTGA. V was pared by 5 bases and J by 3 bases, with 10 bases of the junction left unmatched. There are 17 residues in the CDR3. The CDR3 region has the DNA TGTGCCAGCAGCAACCCGGGACAGGGGGAGGGAACAGATACGCAGTATTTT. Translating gives CASSNPGQGEGTDTQYF.

V usage is TRBV9 and J usage is TRBJ2-3, with D perhaps assigned TRBD1 or TRBD2 (6 bases each). The CDR3 extends over 18 amino acids. Germline values: CDR1 SGDLS, CDR2 YYNGEE. V lost 0 bases to trimming and J lost 4 bases, with 21 bases between them. In nucleotides, the CDR3 is TGTGCCAGCAGCGTAGACCCTCGAGGGGGGAAGGTCGCAGATACGCAGTATTTT. Protein sequence: CASSVDPRGGKVADTQYF.

V and J are TRBV6-6 and TRBJ2-5, with TRBD2 matching 9 bases. Germline V CDR1 and CDR2: MNHNY, SVGAGI (reference sequence). This CDR3 region has 16 residues. J was trimmed by 3 bases and V by 0 bases; bases with no gene match: 5. CDR3: CASSYSGGRAKETQYF. CDR3 DNA sequence: TGTGCCAGCAGTTACTCTGGCGGGAGGGCCAAAGAGACCCAGTACTTC.

The genes are TRBV7-8 and TRBJ1-3; D remains unclear. This CDR3 has 17 residues. V lost 1 base, J lost 1 base, and 14 bases lay in between. CDR1 and CDR2 (germline): SGHVS, FQNEAQ. The CDR3 sequence: CASSLVIAASSGNTIYF. The CDR3 DNA sequence: TGTGCCAGCAGCTTAGTAATCGCAGCTTCATCTGGAAACACCATATATTTT.

The chain combines TRBV6-5 with TRBJ2-1, with TRBD1 matching 9 bases. Germline V CDR1 and CDR2: MNHEY, SVGAGI. V trimming: 5 bases; J trimming: 4 bases; junction bases outside the gene matches: 6. The CDR3 contains 15 residues. As DNA, the CDR3 is TGTGCCAGCAGTCTTCCCGGGACAGGGTACAATGAGCAGTTCTTC. Protein product: CASSLPGTGYNEQFF.

The chain has TRBV15 and TRBJ1-2; D unresolved. Germline V gene lookup returns CDR1 LNHNV and CDR2 YYDKDF (reference sequence). CDR3 length: 13 residues. V was shortened by 2 bases and J by 6 bases, with 10 bases between the two germline ends. The CDR3 sequence: CATSRSKVDGYTF. The CDR3, as DNA: TGTGCCACCAGCAGAAGTAAGGTAGATGGCTACACCTTC.

The rearrangement uses TRBV7-2 and TRBJ1-1; a weak D match, TRBD1 (5 bases). The CDR3 consists of 13 residues. Germline CDR1 reads SGHTA; CDR2 reads FQGNSA. With 5 bases removed from V and 11 bases from J, the gap between germline ends came to 18 bases. The CDR3 nucleotides read TGTGCCAGCAGCCCAGAACGAGGGGCCGCGGCTTTCTTT. This sequence encodes CASSPERGAAAFF.

This sequence joins TRBV2 and TRBJ2-7; D perhaps matches TRBD2 (5 bases). The CDR3 has 14 amino acids. Germline lookup yields CDR1 SNHLY and CDR2 FYNNEI. Trimming shortened V by 7 bases and J by 5 bases, and 18 bases separated the two germline ends. CDR3 in DNA: TGTGCCAGCATCCCGGACCTAGCATCCCACGAGCAGTACTTC. It is translated as CASIPDLASHEQYF. Full variable domain (remainder filled in from reference TRBV2 and TRBJ2-7): EPEVTQTPSHQVTQMGQEVILRCVPISNHLYFYWYRQILGQKVEFLVSFYNNEISEKSEIFDDQFSVERPDGSNFTLKIRSTKLEDSAMYFCASIPDLASHEQYFGPGTRLTVT.

The chain combines TRBV27 with TRBJ2-7, with 8 bases identical to TRBD2. Trimming at V came to 6 bases and at J to 6 bases, leaving 13 bases not matched to a gene. This CDR3 is built from 15 residues. Germline lookup yields CDR1 MNHEY and CDR2 SMNVEV (reference sequence). The chain's CDR3 is CASSREGILPAEQYF. The CDR3 DNA reads TGTGCCAGCAGCCGGGAGGGGATCCTCCCGGCCGAGCAGTACTTC.

The rearrangement joins TRBV5-1 to TRBJ1-2; possibly TRBD1 for D (6 bases). Germline values: CDR1 SGHRS, CDR2 YFSETQ. Trimming pared 5 bases from V and 4 bases from J, leaving 18 bases between. This CDR3 region has 15 residues. Here the CDR3 reads CASSPTGGAGYGYTF. The DNA of the CDR3 is TGCGCCAGCAGTCCAACCGGGGGGGCCGGCTATGGCTACACCTTC.

This clone was picked up one time. The rearrangement joins TRBV6-1 to TRBJ2-3; D remains unclear. The CDR3 has 14 residues. V lost 7 bases and J lost 9, with 20 bases in between. The germline CDR1 and CDR2 sequences are MNHNS and SASEGT. The CDR3: CASIPSFGTLTQYF. The CDR3 DNA is TGTGCCAGCATCCCATCATTCGGCACCCTGACGCAGTATTTT.

This clone appeared a single time. CDR3 nucleotide sequence: TGTGCCAGCAGCTCTGAAGGCAGCTCTGCAACTAATGAAAAACTGTTTTTT. Translated: CASSSEGSSATNEKLFF. V gene TRBV11-1 combines with J gene TRBJ1-4; D call uncertain. This CDR3 spans 17 amino acids. Trimming removed 4 bases at V and 0 bases at J, with 15 bases between. The V gene's germline CDR1 is SGHAT and CDR2 FQDESV (reference sequence).

This chain uses TRBV13 with TRBJ2-3; possibly TRBD1 for D (6 bases). The CDR3 consists of 13 residues. Germline V gives CDR1 PRHDT, CDR2 FYEKMQ (reference sequence). V lost 4 bases, J lost 4 bases, and 9 bases lay in between. CDR3 in DNA: TGTGCCAGCAGCTCAACAGGGTCAGATACGCAGTATTTT. Its translation is CASSSTGSDTQYF. The entire variable domain, with the rest obtained from reference TRBV13 and TRBJ2-3, is as follows: AAGVIQSPRHLIKEKRETATLKCYPIPRHDTVYWYQQGPGQDPQFLISFYEKMQSDKGSIPDRFSAQQFSDYHSELNMSSLELGDSALYFCASSSTGSDTQYFGPGTRLTVL.

Note on this clone: Other DNA sequences in the sample encode the same CDR3. CDR3 DNA: TGTGCCAGCAGCTTTAGCGGCAGCTCCTACAATGAGCAGTTCTTC. This sequence encodes CASSFSGSSYNEQFF. The chain joins TRBV11-2 to TRBJ2-1, with D perhaps matching TRBD2 (6 bases). V shed 3 bases and J shed 0 bases, with 9 bases lying between them. Looked up from germline, CDR1 is SGHAT and CDR2 is FQNNGV. The CDR3 length is 15 residues.

The CDR3 DNA reads as TGTGCCACCAGCAGGGGAGTAGCGGCATACGAGCAGTACTTC. This gives the protein CATSRGVAAYEQYF. V and J are TRBV15 and TRBJ2-7; tentatively, D is TRBD2 (6 bases). V was shortened by 3 bases and J by 4 bases, with 13 bases between the two germline ends. CDR1 and CDR2 (germline): LNHNV, YYDKDF (reference sequence). The CDR3 length is 14 residues.

CDR3 amino acids: CASSLEAPGTGANVLTF. CDR3 in DNA: TGTGCCAGCAGCTTAGAAGCCCCGGGGACTGGGGCCAACGTCCTGACTTTC. This rearrangement joins TRBV7-2 to TRBJ2-6, with D perhaps matching TRBD2 (5 bases). This CDR3 is 17 amino acids long. CDR1 and CDR2 (germline): SGHTA, FQGNSA. V dropped 1 base and J dropped 2 bases, with 12 bases sitting between them.

The chain has TRBV4-2 and TRBJ2-1; 13 nucleotides agree with TRBD2. The CDR3 is made up of 16 amino acids. The V segment lost 0 bases and the J segment 4 bases; nucleotides outside the gene matches: 0. Germline V gene data show CDR1 as LGHNA and CDR2 as YNFKEQ. Written as DNA, the CDR3 is TGTGCCAGCAGCCAAGAGGGACTAGCGGGGTACAATGAGCAGTTCTTC. Protein sequence: CASSQEGLAGYNEQFF.

The genes are TRBV5-1 and TRBJ2-3; D unresolved. Germline V gene sequence: CDR1 SGHRS, CDR2 YFSETQ. V was shortened by 2 bases and J by 0 bases, with 10 bases between the two germline ends. The CDR3 spans 15 residues. CDR3 coding DNA: TGCGCCAGCAGCTTAGACTTGACCAGCACAGATACGCAGTATTTT. Translating it yields CASSLDLTSTDTQYF. The full variable domain, completed using reference TRBV5-1 and TRBJ2-3, is KAGVTQTPRYLIKTRGQQVTLSCSPISGHRSVSWYQQTPGQGLQFLFEYFSETQRNKGNFPGRFSGRQFSNSRSEMNVSTLELGDSALYLCASSLDLTSTDTQYFGPGTRLTVL.

Regarding this clone: Germline is not matched at one junction end, which may reflect a read error. The chain recombines TRBV5-6 with TRBJ2-7, with 10 bases matching TRBD1. Germline V gene sequence: CDR1 SGHDT, CDR2 YYEEEE. CDR3 size: 12 residues. CDR3 amino acids: CASSLPGTGATF. The CDR3 nucleotides are TGTGCCAGCAGCTTACCCGGGACAGGGGCCACCTTC.

Notes on this clone: At the DNA level, this CDR3 is encoded by other sequences in the same sample as well. The V gene is TRBV5-1, the J gene TRBJ2-3, with D perhaps TRBD2 (6 bases). Per the germline V gene, CDR1 is SGHRS and CDR2 is YFSETQ. V lost 5 bases, J lost 0 bases, and 10 bases lay in between. The CDR3 spans 14 residues. CDR3 nucleotides: TGCGCCAGCAGTTTGCGGGGCAGCACAGATACGCAGTATTTT. Translation: CASSLRGSTDTQYF.

The chain employs TRBV27 and TRBJ1-1; D is unclear. Germline V lookup: CDR1 MNHEY, CDR2 SMNVEV (reference sequence). Trimming shortened V by 11 bases and J by 0 bases, and 1 base separated the two germline ends. The CDR3 has 9 residues. The CDR3 bases are TGTGCCGTGAACACTGAAGCTTTCTTT. It codes for CAVNTEAFF.